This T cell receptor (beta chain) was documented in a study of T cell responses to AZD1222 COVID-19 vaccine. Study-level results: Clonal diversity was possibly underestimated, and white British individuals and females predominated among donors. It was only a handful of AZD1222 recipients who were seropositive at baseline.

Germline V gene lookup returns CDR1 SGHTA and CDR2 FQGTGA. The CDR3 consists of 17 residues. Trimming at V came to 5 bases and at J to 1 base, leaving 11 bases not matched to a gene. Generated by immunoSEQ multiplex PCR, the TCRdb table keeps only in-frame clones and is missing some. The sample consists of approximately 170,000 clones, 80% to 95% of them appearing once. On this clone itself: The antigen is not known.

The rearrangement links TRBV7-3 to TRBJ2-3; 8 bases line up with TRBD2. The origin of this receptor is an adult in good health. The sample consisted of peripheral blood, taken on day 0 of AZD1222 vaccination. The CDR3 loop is CASSRGHSGKRTDTQYF. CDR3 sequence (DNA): TGTGCCAGCAGCCGGGGGCATAGCGGGAAACGCACAGATACGCAGTATTTT.